This T cell receptor beta chain originates from a study of T cell responses to AZD1222 COVID-19 vaccine. Points on this clone: The antigen remains unidentified.

Overall study findings and caveats: Spike-wide vaccine-associated CD4 TCRs dominated at 160-218 and 743-854.

Sequencing was performed with immunoSEQ multiplex PCR; in TCRdb, only in-frame clones are kept and a portion is missing. The table records about 120,000 clones, 85% to 95% of them present only once. This TCR derives from an adult in good health. The starting material was peripheral blood, obtained on day 0 of AZD1222 vaccination.

This CDR3 reads CASSEVETQYF. CDR3 nucleotides: TGTGCCAGCAGTGAAGTGGAGACCCAGTACTTC. The chain links TRBV25-1 to TRBJ2-5; D remains unclear. Trimming removed 2 bases from V and 5 bases from J, with 3 bases in between. The CDR3 covers 11 residues. The germline gives CDR1 MGHDK, CDR2 SYGVNS.